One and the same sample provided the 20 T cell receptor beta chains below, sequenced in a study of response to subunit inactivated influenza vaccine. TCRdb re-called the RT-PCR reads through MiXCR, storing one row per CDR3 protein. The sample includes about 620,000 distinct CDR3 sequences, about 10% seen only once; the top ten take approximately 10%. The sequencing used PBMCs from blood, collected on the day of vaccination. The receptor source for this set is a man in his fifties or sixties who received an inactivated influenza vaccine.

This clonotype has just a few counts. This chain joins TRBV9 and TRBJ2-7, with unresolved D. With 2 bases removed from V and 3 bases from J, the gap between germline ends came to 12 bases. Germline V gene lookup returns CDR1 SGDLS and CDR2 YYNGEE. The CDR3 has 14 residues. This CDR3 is CASSVDPSNYEQYF. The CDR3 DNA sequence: TGTGCCAGCAGCGTCGATCCTAGTAACTACGAGCAGTACTTC.

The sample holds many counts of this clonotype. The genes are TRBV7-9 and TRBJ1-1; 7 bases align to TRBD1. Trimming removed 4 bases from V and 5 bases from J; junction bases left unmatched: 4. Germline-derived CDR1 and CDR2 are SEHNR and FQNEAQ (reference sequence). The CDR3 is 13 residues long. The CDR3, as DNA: TGTGCCAGCAGCTCAGGGGGGAATACTGAAGCTTTCTTT. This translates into CASSSGGNTEAFF. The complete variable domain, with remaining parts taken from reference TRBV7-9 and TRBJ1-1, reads DTGVSQNPRHKITKRGQNVTFRCDPISEHNRLYWYRQTLGQGPEFLTYFQNEAQLEKSRLLSDRFSAERPKGSFSTLEIQRTEQGDSAMYLCASSSGGNTEAFFGQGTRLTVV.

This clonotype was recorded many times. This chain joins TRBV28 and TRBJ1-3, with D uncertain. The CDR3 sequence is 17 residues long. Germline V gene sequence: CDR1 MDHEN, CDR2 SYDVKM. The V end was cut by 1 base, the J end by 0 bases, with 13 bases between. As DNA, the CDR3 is TGTGCCAGCAGTTTATTTTGGGGAGCAAGCTCTGGAAACACCATATATTTT. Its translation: CASSLFWGASSGNTIYF.

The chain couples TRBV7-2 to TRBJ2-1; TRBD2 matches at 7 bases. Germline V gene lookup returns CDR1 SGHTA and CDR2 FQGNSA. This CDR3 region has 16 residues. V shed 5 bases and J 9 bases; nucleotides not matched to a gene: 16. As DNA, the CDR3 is TGTGCCAGCAGCCTTACTTTCTTGGGGGGGAAGGGTGAGCAGTTCTTC. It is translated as CASSLTFLGGKGEQFF.

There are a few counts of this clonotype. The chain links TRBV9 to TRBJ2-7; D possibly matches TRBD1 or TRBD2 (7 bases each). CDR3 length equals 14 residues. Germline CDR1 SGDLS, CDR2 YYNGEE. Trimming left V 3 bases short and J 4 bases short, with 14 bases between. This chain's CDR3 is CASSAGGGVYEQYF. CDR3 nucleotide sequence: TGTGCCAGCAGCGCAGGGGGAGGGGTATACGAGCAGTACTTC.

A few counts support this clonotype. CDR3 region: CASSFGLAVNEQFF. As DNA, the CDR3 is TGTGCCAGCAGTTTCGGACTAGCGGTCAATGAGCAGTTCTTC. The chain uses TRBV27 and TRBJ2-1; 10 nucleotides align to TRBD2. The length of the CDR3 is 14 residues. V dropped 3 bases and J dropped 6; count of bases not matched to a gene: 2. Germline CDR1 MNHEY, CDR2 SMNVEV (reference sequence).

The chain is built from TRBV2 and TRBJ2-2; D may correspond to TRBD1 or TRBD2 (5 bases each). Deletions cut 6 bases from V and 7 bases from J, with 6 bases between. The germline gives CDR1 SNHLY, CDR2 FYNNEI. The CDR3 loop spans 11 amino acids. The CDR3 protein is CASRGDGELFF. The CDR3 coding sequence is TGTGCCAGCAGGGGGGACGGGGAGCTGTTTTTT.

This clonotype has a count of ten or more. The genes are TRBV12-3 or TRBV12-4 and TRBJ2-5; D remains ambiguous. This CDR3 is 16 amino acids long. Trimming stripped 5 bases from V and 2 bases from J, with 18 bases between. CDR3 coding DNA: TGTGCCAGCAGTCCCCCTCGGACGGTAGCTCAAGAGACCCAGTACTTC. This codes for CASSPPRTVAQETQYF.

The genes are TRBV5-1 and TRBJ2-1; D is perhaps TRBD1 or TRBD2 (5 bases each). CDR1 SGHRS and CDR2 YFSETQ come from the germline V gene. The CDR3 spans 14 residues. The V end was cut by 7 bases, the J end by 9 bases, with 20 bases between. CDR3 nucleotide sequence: TGCGCCAGCTTTTCCGGCGGTTTCGGGACTGAGCAGTTCTTC. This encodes CASFSGGFGTEQFF.

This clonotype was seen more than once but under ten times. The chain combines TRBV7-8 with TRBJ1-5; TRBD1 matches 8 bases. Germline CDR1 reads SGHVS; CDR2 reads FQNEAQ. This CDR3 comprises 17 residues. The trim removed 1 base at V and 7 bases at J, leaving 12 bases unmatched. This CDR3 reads CASSLVGGRGRQQPQHF. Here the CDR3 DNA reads TGTGCCAGCAGCTTAGTTGGAGGCAGGGGGCGGCAGCAGCCCCAGCATTTT.

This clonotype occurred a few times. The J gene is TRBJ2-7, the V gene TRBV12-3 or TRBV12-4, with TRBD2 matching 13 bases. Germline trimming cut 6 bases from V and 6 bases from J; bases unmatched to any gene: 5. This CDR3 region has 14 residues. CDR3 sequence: CASSGLAGVGEQYF. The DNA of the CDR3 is TGTGCCAGCAGCGGACTAGCGGGAGTGGGCGAGCAGTACTTC.

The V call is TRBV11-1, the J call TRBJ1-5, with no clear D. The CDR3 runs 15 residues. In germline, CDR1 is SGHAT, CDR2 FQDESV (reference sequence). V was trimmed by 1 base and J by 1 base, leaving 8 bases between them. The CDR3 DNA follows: TGTGCCAGCAGCTTAGGACCGCTAAGCAATCAGCCCCAGCATTTT. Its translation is CASSLGPLSNQPQHF.

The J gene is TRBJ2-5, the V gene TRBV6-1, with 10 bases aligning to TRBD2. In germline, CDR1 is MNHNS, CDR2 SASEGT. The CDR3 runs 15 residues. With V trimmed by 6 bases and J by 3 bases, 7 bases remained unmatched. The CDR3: CASSPAAGGEETQYF. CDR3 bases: TGTGCCAGCAGCCCAGCAGCGGGGGGGGAAGAGACCCAGTACTTC.

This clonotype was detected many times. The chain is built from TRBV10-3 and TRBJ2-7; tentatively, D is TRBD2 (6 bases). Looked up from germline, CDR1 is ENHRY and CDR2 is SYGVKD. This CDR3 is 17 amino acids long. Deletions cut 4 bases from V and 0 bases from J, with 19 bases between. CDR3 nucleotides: TGTGCCATCAGTGGATCCCGTGGTAGCGGATCCTCCTACGAGCAGTACTTC. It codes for CAISGSRGSGSSYEQYF.

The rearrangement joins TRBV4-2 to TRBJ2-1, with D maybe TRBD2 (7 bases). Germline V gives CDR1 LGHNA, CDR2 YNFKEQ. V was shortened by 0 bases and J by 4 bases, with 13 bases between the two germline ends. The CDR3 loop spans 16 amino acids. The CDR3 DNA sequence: TGTGCCAGCAGCCAAGAACAGGGAGGGCGATACAATGAGCAGTTCTTC. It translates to CASSQEQGGRYNEQFF.

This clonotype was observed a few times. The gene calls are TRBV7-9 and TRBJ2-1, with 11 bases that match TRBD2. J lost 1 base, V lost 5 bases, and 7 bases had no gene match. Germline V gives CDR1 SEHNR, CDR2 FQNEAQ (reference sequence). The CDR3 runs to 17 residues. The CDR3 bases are TGTGCCAGCAGCCCCCCTAGCGGGAGGTTTTCCTACAATGAGCAGTTCTTC. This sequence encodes CASSPPSGRFSYNEQFF.

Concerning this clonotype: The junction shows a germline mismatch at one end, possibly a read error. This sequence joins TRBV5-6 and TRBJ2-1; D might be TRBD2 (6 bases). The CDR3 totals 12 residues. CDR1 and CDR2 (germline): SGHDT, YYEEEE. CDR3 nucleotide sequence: TGTGCCAGCAGCCCCCCGGCGGGACCGGGGGTCTTC. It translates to CASSPPAGPGVF. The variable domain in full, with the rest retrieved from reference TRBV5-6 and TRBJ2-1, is DAGVTQSPTHLIKTRGQQVTLRCSPKSGHDTVSWYQQALGQGPQFIFQYYEEEERQRGNFPDRFSGHQFPNYSSELNVNALLLGDSALYLCASSPPAGPGVFGPGTRLTVL.

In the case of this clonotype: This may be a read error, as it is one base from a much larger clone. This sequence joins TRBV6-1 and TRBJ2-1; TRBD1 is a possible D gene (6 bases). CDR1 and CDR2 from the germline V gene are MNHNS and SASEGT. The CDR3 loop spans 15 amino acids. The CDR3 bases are TGTGCCAGCAGTCAAGACCTTACAGGGTCCAATGGGCAGTTCTTC. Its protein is CASSQDLTGSNGQFF.

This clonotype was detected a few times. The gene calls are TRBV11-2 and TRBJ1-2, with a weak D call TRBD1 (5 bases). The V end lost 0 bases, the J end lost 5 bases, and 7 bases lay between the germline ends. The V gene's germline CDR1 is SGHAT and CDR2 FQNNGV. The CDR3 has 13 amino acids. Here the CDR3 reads CASSLDDSYGYTF. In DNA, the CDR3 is TGTGCCAGCAGCTTAGATGACAGTTATGGCTACACCTTC.

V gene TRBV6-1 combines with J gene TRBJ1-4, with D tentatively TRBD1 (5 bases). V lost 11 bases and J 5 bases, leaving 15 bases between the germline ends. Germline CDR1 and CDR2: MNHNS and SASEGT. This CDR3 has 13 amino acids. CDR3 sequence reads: CAAKQAANEKLFF. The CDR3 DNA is TGTGCCGCCAAACAGGCAGCAAATGAAAAACTGTTTTTT.